Sequencing of this T cell receptor beta chain was carried out in a study of T cell responses to AZD1222 COVID-19 vaccine. The protocol was immunoSEQ multiplex PCR, while the TCRdb copy is restricted to in-frame clones and leaves out a portion. There are about 72,000 clones in the sample; 80% to 90% occur only once, and more than 25% lies in the top ten. This clonotype was sampled from an adult who received the AZD1222 COVID-19 vaccine. This specimen was peripheral blood, taken 28 days after the second AZD1222 dose.

The CDR3 protein is CASIVGEAFF. CDR3 DNA sequence: TGTGCCAGCATTGTCGGGGAAGCTTTCTTT. V usage is TRBV7-2 and J usage is TRBJ1-1; D is uncertain. Between the trimmed V and J ends, which lost 7 bases and 8 bases, there was a span of 8 bases. The germline V gene has CDR1 SGHTA and CDR2 FQGNSA. The CDR3 is 10 amino acids.